The source of this T cell receptor (beta chain) is a study of T cells in Graves' hyperthyroidism and ophthalmopathy. The study's findings and limits: Within blood appeared most thyroid clonotypes that had expanded above 0.001.

Over 18 months, lack of ophthalmopathy progression marked Graves' hyperthyroidism as stable. Recently diagnosed hyperthyroidism of less than 2 months' duration affected patients aged 18 to 65. Uncontrolled infection, other autoimmune disease, pregnancy or lactation barred patients from enrollment. Germline V gives CDR1 LGHNA, CDR2 YNFKEQ. This CDR3 is built from 16 residues. After removal of 0 bases from V and 3 bases from J, the junction contained 6 bases not matched to a gene. This clonotype was seen many times. Its antigen is still unknown. TCR beta CDR3 regions were amplified from RNA transcripts. Carried out on the TCR CDR3, a first-round RT-PCR used the HTBI primer set. TCRdb used MiXCR to reprocess the multiplex PCR reads, holding one entry per CDR3 protein. The top ten clones hold about 8% of a sample with about 540,000 distinct CDR3 sequences, 35% to 55% of them seen once.

The source of this sequence is a woman aged 18-30 years with Graves' hyperthyroidism. The sequencing input was peripheral blood or thyroid tissue (not recorded which). The chain employs TRBV4-2 and TRBJ2-7, with 9 positions matching TRBD2. The CDR3 spells CASSQERGLAYYEQYF. In nucleotides, the CDR3 is TGTGCCAGCAGCCAAGAACGAGGACTAGCGTACTACGAGCAGTACTTC.